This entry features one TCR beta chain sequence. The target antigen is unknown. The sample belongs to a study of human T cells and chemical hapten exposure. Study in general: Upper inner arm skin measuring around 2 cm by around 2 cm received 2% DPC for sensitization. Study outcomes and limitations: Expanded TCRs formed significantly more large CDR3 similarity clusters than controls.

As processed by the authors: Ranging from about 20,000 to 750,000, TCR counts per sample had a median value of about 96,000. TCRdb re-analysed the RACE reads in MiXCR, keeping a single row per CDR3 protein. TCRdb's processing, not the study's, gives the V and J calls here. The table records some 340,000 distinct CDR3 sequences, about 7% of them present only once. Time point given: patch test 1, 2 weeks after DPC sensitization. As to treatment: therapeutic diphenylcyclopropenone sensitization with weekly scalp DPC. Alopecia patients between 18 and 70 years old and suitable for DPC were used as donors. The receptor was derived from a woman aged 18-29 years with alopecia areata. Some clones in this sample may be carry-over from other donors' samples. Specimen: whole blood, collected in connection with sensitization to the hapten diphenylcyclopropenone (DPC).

The CDR3 protein is CASSPPNPQYEQFF. The CDR3 region has the DNA TGTGCCAGCAGTCCACCTAACCCCCAGTATGAGCAGTTCTTC. The chain recombines TRBV28 with TRBJ2-1; D remains ambiguous. Per the germline V gene, CDR1 is MDHEN and CDR2 is SYDVKM. This CDR3 is 14 amino acids long. V lost 5 bases to trimming and J lost 8 bases, with 16 bases between them.